The rows below give T cell receptor beta chains drawn from one sample of a study of OX40 agonist ivuxolimab in advanced cancers. This table comes from immunoSEQ multiplex PCR, and its TCRdb copy is limited to in-frame clones, with some not included. Of about 67,000 clones in the sample, around 80% were seen once. The specimen comprised CD4+ or CD8+ T cells sorted from blood, sampled in a trial of the OX40 agonist ivuxolimab. The receptor source for this set is an adult with an advanced solid tumor such as melanoma, head and neck, liver or kidney cancer. Each CDR3 is given with its conserved first and last residue. The D gene is left open where the match is weak. The size of a clone is reported for some rows only, either as once, few or many, or as a class for expanded clones.

cdr3_length,j_call,clone_size,d_call,v_call,cdr3_nt,cdr3_aa
13,TRBJ1-1,.,.,TRBV30,TGTGCCTGGAGTCGACAGGCAAACACTGAAGCTTTCTTT,CAWSRQANTEAFF
15,TRBJ2-5,.,TRBD1,TRBV5-1,TGCGCCAGCAGCTCGTTGACAGGGGACCAAGAGACCCAGTACTTC,CASSSLTGDQETQYF
14,TRBJ1-4,.,.,TRBV7-9,TGTGCCAGCAGCTTAGGAGCAACTAATGAAAAACTGTTTTTT,CASSLGATNEKLFF
15,TRBJ2-7,.,TRBD2,TRBV15,TGTGCCACCAGCAGAGTAGGGGGACTAGGCTACGAGCAGTACTTC,CATSRVGGLGYEQYF
14,TRBJ2-5,.,TRBD1,TRBV6-6,TGTGCCAGCGAAACGTCACAGGGGGAAGAGACCCAGTACTTC,CASETSQGEETQYF
12,TRBJ2-3,.,.,TRBV5-8,TGTGCCAGCAGCTCGGTTTCGGGGACTCAGTATTTT,CASSSVSGTQYF
17,TRBJ1-2,.,TRBD1,TRBV5-1,TGCGCCAGCAGCGTTTTGCCGTCCGGGACAGGGGGCGGGGGCTACACCTTC,CASSVLPSGTGGGGYTF
15,TRBJ2-2,.,.,TRBV6-5,TGTGCCAGCGGACTTGGACAGACGAACACCGGGGAGCTGTTTTTT,CASGLGQTNTGELFF
15,TRBJ2-2,.,.,TRBV19,TGTGCCAGTAGAGGCGGGGAATTGGAAACCGGGGAGCTGTTTTTT,CASRGGELETGELFF
17,TRBJ2-1,.,.,TRBV18,TGTGCCAGCTCACCACCGTTGGCGGCGGACGGATACAATGAGCAGTTCTTC,CASSPPLAADGYNEQFF
15,TRBJ2-2,.,TRBD1,TRBV18,TGTGCCAGCTCACAAGGGACAGCGTCCACCGGGGAGCTGTTTTTT,CASSQGTASTGELFF
13,TRBJ2-5,.,TRBD1,TRBV18,TGTGCCAGCTCCCTTGACAGGGCGGAGACCCAGTACTTC,CASSLDRAETQYF
15,TRBJ2-1,.,.,TRBV5-1,TGCGCCAGCAGTCTTAGCGGGGACAGGGCCAATGAGCAGTTCTTC,CASSLSGDRANEQFF
11,TRBJ2-7,.,.,TRBV28,TGTGCCAGCGCAGGGGTTTACGAGCAGTACTTC,CASAGVYEQYF
16,TRBJ2-3,.,TRBD2,TRBV19,TGTGCCAGTAGTCCCCGACTAGCGGGAGGACGCGATACGCAGTATTTT,CASSPRLAGGRDTQYF
15,TRBJ2-5,few,.,TRBV4-3,TGCGCCAGCAGCCAAGTTCTTTCTTGGGAAGAGACCCAGTACTTC,CASSQVLSWEETQYF
13,TRBJ1-1,.,TRBD1,TRBV9,TGTGCCAGCAGCGTCACAGGGGGCACTGAAGCTTTCTTT,CASSVTGGTEAFF
16,TRBJ1-6,.,TRBD1,TRBV30,TGTGCCTGGAGCCAAGGGGCCGGGACAGGGAATTCACCCCTCCACTTT,CAWSQGAGTGNSPLHF
15,TRBJ1-5,.,.,TRBV19,TGTGCCAGTAGTGCCTCCCCGGCGGCCGCAAGGCCCCAGCATTTT,CASSASPAAARPQHF
14,TRBJ2-7,.,.,TRBV7-9,TGTGCCAGCAGCTCAGACATTAAGAGCTACGAGCAGTACTTC,CASSSDIKSYEQYF
16,TRBJ2-7,.,TRBD2,TRBV5-1,TGCGCCAGCAGCCCGGGAGGGGCAACGAGCTCCTACGAGCAGTACTTC,CASSPGGATSSYEQYF
13,TRBJ2-2,.,.,TRBV29-1,TGCAGCGCCACTTCCGAGAACACCGGGGAGCTGTTTTTT,CSATSENTGELFF
17,TRBJ1-1,.,TRBD1,TRBV5-3,TGCGCCAGCGCTGCGACAGGGGTGGATAGATTGAGGACTGAAGCTTTCTTT,CASAATGVDRLRTEAFF
16,TRBJ1-4,.,.,TRBV6-9,TGTGCCAGCAGGCCGATACGTACAGGGTTGAGGGAAAAACTGTTTTTT,CASRPIRTGLREKLFF
15,TRBJ2-5,.,TRBD1,TRBV2,TGTGCCAGCAGTGAATATGCCAGGGGGCAAGAGACCCAGTACTTC,CASSEYARGQETQYF
16,TRBJ2-2,.,TRBD2,TRBV19,TGTGCCAGTAGTACGTCGGGAGGCCGGGGGACCGGGGAGCTGTTTTTT,CASSTSGGRGTGELFF
16,TRBJ2-5,.,.,TRBV7-9,TGTGCCAGCAGCCCGCGGGGTGTCCCTACTGGTGAGACCCAGTACTTC,CASSPRGVPTGETQYF
13,TRBJ2-4,.,.,TRBV6-6,TGTGCCAGCAGAGGCCCAGCCAAAAACATTCAGTACTTC,CASRGPAKNIQYF
16,TRBJ2-2,.,TRBD2,TRBV5-4,TGTGCCAGCAGCTTGGCCGAGAAGCGGGGGACCGGGGAGCTGTTTTTT,CASSLAEKRGTGELFF
14,TRBJ2-5,.,.,TRBV2,TGTGCCAGCAGAGAGGGTAACACCCAAGAGACCCAGTACTTC,CASREGNTQETQYF
11,TRBJ2-7,.,.,TRBV11-2,TGTGCCAGCAGCTTGATGAACGAGCAGTACTTC,CASSLMNEQYF
15,TRBJ2-2,.,.,TRBV5-4,TGTGCCAGCAGCGAACCCGGGATGGAGGCCGGGGAGCTGTTTTTT,CASSEPGMEAGELFF
18,TRBJ2-5,.,.,TRBV21-1,TGTGCCAGCAGCACCCGGGACAGGGGGCTGTCGCGGCAAGAGACCCAGTACTTC,CASSTRDRGLSRQETQYF
17,TRBJ1-2,.,TRBD1,TRBV11-3,TGTGCCAGCAGCACAAGACAGGGTAACCCCCACAACTATGGCTACACCTTC,CASSTRQGNPHNYGYTF
16,TRBJ2-1,.,TRBD2,TRBV4-3,TGCGCCAGCAGCCACCACGGACTAGCGGGATTTAATGAGCAGTTCTTC,CASSHHGLAGFNEQFF